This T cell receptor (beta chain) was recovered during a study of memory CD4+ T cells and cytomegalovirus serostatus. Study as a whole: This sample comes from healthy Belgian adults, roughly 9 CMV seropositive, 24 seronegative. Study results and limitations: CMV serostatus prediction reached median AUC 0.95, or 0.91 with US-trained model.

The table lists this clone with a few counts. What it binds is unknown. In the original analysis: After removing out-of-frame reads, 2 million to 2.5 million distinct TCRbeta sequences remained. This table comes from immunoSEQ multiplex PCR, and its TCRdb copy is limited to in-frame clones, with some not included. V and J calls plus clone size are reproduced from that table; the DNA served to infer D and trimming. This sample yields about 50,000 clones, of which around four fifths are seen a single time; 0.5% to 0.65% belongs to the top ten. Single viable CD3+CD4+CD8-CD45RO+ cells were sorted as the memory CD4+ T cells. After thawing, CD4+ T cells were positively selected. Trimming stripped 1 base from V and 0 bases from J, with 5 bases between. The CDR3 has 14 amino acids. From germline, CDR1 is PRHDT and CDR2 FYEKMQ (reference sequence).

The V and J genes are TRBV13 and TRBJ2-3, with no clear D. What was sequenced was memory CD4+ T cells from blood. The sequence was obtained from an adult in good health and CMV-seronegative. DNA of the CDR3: TGTGCCAGCAGCTTAGCCCATAGCACAGATACGCAGTATTTT. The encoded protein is CASSLAHSTDTQYF.